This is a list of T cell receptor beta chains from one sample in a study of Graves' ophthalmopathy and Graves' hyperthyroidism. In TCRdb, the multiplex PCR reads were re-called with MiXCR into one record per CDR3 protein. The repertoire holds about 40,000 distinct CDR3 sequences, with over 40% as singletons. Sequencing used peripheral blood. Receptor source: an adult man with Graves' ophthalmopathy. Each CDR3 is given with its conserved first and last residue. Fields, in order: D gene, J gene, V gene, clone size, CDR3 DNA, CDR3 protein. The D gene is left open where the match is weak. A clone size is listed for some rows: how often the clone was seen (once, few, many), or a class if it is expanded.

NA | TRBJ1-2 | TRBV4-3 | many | TGCGCCAGCAGCCAGGGGGGAGCCTGGGCCAGTGGCTATGGCTACACCTTC | CASSQGGAWASGYGYTF
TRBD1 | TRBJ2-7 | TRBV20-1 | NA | TGCAGTGCAACCGGACAGGGTGCCTACGAGCAGTACTTC | CSATGQGAYEQYF
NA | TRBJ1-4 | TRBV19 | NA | TGTGCCAGTAGTCGGTGGGCTCCAGACGAAAAACTGTTTTTT | CASSRWAPDEKLFF
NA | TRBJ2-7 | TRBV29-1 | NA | TGCAGCGTTGTCCTACAGGGCAACGAGCAGTACTTC | CSVVLQGNEQYF
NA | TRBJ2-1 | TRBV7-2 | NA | TGTGCCAGCACCCCGAGGGCTTCCCACAATGAGCAGTTCTTC | CASTPRASHNEQFF
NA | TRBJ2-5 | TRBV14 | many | TGTGCCAGCAGCCCAACTAGGACCCAAGAGACCCAGTACTTC | CASSPTRTQETQYF
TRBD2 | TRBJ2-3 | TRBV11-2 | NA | TGTGCCAGCAGCTTTGTCCTAGCGGGAGCTTTTACAGATACGCAGTATTTT | CASSFVLAGAFTDTQYF
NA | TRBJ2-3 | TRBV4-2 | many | TGTGCCAGCAGCCGTTCGGTGGGGGTTATTTCGGATACGCAGTATTTT | CASSRSVGVISDTQYF
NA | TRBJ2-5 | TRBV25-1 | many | TGTGCCAGCAGTGAAAATAAGAAGGGGCAAGCCCAGTACTTC | CASSENKKGQAQYF
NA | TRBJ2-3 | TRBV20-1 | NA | TGCAGTGCTAGAGATCTACAGATAAGCACAGATACGCAGTATTTT | CSARDLQISTDTQYF
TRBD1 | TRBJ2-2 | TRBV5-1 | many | TGCGCCAGCAGCTCCGACAGGGGAGGATTTGGCGGGGAGCTGTTTTTT | CASSSDRGGFGGELFF
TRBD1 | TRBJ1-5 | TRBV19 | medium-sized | TGTGCCAGTAGCACGGGTGAGGGGGCGGGACAGCCCCAGCATTTT | CASSTGEGAGQPQHF
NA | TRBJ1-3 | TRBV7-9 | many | TGTGCCAGCGCAGGACCTTTTACTGGAAACACCATATATTTT | CASAGPFTGNTIYF
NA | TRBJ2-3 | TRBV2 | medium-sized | TGTGCCAGCAGTGAAAGTGGCAGACCAGATACGCAGTATTTT | CASSESGRPDTQYF
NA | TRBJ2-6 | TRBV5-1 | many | TGCGCCAGCAGCCCCCCTCAGACAGCGTCTGGGGCCAACGTCCTGACTTTC | CASSPPQTASGANVLTF
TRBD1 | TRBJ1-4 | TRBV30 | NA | TGTGCCTGGACCAGGGACAGCTTTAATGAAAAACTGTTTTTT | CAWTRDSFNEKLFF
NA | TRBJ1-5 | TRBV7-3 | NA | TGTGCCGGGCGGGGGGGCAATCAGCCCCAGCATTTT | CAGRGGNQPQHF
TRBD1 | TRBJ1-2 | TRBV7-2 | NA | TGTGCCAGCAGCTCACTCAGGGGGGGATTGGGAGGCTACGCCTTC | CASSSLRGGLGGYAF
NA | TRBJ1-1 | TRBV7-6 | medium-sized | TGTGCCAGCAGCTTAGGCTGGGGCACTGAAGCTTTCTTT | CASSLGWGTEAFF
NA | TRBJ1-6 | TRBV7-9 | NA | TGTGCCAGCAGCCCCGTAGGGGGGTTT | CASSPVGGF
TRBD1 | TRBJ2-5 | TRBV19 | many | TGTGCCAGTAGTATAGTCCTCGGGACAGGGAGGGAGACCCAGTACTTC | CASSIVLGTGRETQYF
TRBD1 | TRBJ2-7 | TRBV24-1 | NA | TGTGCCACCAGTGGCCCTACCCGGGACAGTGCCTCCTACGAGCAGTACTTC | CATSGPTRDSASYEQYF
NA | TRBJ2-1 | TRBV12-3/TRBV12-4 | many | TGTGCCAGCACCGACCGGGTGGCCTTTCTGGGGGCCAGCTCCTACAATGAGCAGTTCTTC | CASTDRVAFLGASSYNEQFF
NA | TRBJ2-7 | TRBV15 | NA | TGTGCCACCAGCAGAGCATGGCAGGCCGACCCTTGGGTGCAGTACTTC | CATSRAWQADPWVQYF
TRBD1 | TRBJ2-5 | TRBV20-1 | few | TGCAGTGCTTCCGGGACAGGGGGCCAAGAGACCCAGTACTTC | CSASGTGGQETQYF
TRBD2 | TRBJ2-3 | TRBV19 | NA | TGTGCCAGTAGTGGGACTAGCGGGAGCCTCACAGATACGCAGTACTTT | CASSGTSGSLTDTQYF
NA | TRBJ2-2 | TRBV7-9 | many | TGTGCCAGCAGCTTAGGGGGATCGAACACCGGGGAGCTGTTTTTT | CASSLGGSNTGELFF
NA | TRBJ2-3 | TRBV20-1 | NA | TGCAGTGCTAGAGAAGGGTTCGCCAGGACAGATACGCAGTATTTT | CSAREGFARTDTQYF
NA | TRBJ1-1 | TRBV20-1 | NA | TGCAGTGCTAGAGATCGTGAAGCTTTCTTT | CSARDREAFF
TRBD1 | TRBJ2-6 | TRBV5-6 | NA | TGTGCCAGCAGTCCGTGGGGGACAGGGGGTACTGGGGCCAATGTCCTGGCTTTC | CASSPWGTGGTGANVLAF
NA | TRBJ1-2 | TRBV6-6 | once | TGTGCCAGCAGTTACGGTCCAGACTACGGCTACACCTTC | CASSYGPDYGYTF
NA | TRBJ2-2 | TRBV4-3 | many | TGCGCCAGCAGCTCGCGGCCTTGGGCCCAGGACACCGGGGAGCTGTTTTTT | CASSSRPWAQDTGELFF
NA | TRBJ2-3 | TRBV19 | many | TGTGCCAGTAGTCCGGGGGACTGGGGCTTCGATACGCAGTATTTT | CASSPGDWGFDTQYF
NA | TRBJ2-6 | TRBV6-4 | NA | TGTGCCAGCAGTGACGGGGGGGCCAACGTCCTGACTTTC | CASSDGGANVLTF
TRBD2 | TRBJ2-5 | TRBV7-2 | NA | TGTGCCAGCAGCTTAGGGGGACTAGCGGGACAAGAGACCCAGTACTTC | CASSLGGLAGQETQYF
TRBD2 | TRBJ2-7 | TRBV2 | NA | TGTGCCAGCAGGGTCGGGGGGACCTACGAGCAGTACTTC | CASRVGGTYEQYF
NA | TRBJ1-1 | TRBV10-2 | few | TGCGCCAGCGGAAACAGGGCGATGAACACTGAAGCTTTCTTT | CASGNRAMNTEAFF
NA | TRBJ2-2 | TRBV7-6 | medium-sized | TGTGCCAGCAGCTCACCCTCAGGGTCCCCCGGGGAGCTGTTTTTT | CASSSPSGSPGELFF
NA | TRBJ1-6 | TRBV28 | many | TGTGCCAGCAGTCCCGAAACAGGGTCGAATTCACCCCTCCACTTT | CASSPETGSNSPLHF
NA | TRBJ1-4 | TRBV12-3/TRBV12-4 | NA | TGTGCCAGCAGCCCTCCCTCCGGGGTTCTGTTTTTT | CASSPPSGVLFF
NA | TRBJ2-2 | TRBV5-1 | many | TGCGCCAGCAGCTCCAGGCGGCAGACGAACACCGGGGAGCTGTTTTTT | CASSSRRQTNTGELFF
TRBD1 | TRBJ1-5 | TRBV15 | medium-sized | TGTGCCACCAGCAGAGATCACAGGGGAGACAATCAGCCCCAGCATTTT | CATSRDHRGDNQPQHF
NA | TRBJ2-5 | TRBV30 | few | TGTGCCTGGAGCGTAGCGGCCCAAGAGACCCAGTACTTC | CAWSVAAQETQYF
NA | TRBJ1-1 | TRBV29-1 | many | TGCAGCGCCTACAGGCAGAACACTGAAGCTTTCTTT | CSAYRQNTEAFF